This T cell receptor beta chain was profiled in a study of blood T cell repertoires in COVID-19. Study as a whole: Material from acute and convalescent COVID-19 was sourced from the United States, Italy and Spain. Sources were T cells, B-cell-depleted T cells, or PBMCs; the material itself was cDNA or gDNA.

Germline assignment: CDR1 MNHEY and CDR2 SMNVEV (reference sequence). The CDR3 spans 15 residues. V dropped 2 bases and J dropped 0; count of bases not matched to a gene: 4. Authors' data handling: Reference gene primer amplification in the assay estimated nucleated cell counts. This table comes from immunoSEQ multiplex PCR, and its TCRdb copy is limited to in-frame clones, with some not included. V and J calls and clone size follow that table, whereas D and trimming were derived from the DNA. Of 200,000 to 250,000 clones listed, roughly 88% are singletons. The chain joins TRBV27 to TRBJ2-7; TRBD2 matches at 7 bases. This TCR was recovered from a woman in her thirties or forties who had recovered from COVID-19. The sample comprised peripheral blood. The CDR3 bases are TGTGCCAGCAGTTTAGGGGGGGGGTACTCCTACGAGCAGTACTTC. Amino acid sequence: CASSLGGGYSYEQYF.